The entry below describes one T cell receptor beta chain. The CDR3 runs 14 residues. The germline V gene has CDR1 SGHRS and CDR2 YFSETQ. V gave up 2 bases and J gave up 7 bases; unmatched junction bases: 5. The sample is drawn from a study of cytomegalovirus exposure and HLA in healthy donors. PCR primers comprised 60 Vbeta and 13 Jbeta primers. Sequencing used immunoSEQ multiplex PCR; TCRdb keeps in-frame clones, though not all of them. In the table there are around 200,000 clones, 84% of which are singletons. The V call is TRBV5-1, the J call TRBJ1-5; 8 nucleotides align to TRBD1. The sequence came from a girl aged 2-10 years in good health and CMV-seropositive. Sequencing was performed on PBMCs. CDR3 nucleotide sequence: TGCGCCAGCAGCTTCACAGGGGGATCACAGCCCCAGCATTTT. Translating gives CASSFTGGSQPQHF.